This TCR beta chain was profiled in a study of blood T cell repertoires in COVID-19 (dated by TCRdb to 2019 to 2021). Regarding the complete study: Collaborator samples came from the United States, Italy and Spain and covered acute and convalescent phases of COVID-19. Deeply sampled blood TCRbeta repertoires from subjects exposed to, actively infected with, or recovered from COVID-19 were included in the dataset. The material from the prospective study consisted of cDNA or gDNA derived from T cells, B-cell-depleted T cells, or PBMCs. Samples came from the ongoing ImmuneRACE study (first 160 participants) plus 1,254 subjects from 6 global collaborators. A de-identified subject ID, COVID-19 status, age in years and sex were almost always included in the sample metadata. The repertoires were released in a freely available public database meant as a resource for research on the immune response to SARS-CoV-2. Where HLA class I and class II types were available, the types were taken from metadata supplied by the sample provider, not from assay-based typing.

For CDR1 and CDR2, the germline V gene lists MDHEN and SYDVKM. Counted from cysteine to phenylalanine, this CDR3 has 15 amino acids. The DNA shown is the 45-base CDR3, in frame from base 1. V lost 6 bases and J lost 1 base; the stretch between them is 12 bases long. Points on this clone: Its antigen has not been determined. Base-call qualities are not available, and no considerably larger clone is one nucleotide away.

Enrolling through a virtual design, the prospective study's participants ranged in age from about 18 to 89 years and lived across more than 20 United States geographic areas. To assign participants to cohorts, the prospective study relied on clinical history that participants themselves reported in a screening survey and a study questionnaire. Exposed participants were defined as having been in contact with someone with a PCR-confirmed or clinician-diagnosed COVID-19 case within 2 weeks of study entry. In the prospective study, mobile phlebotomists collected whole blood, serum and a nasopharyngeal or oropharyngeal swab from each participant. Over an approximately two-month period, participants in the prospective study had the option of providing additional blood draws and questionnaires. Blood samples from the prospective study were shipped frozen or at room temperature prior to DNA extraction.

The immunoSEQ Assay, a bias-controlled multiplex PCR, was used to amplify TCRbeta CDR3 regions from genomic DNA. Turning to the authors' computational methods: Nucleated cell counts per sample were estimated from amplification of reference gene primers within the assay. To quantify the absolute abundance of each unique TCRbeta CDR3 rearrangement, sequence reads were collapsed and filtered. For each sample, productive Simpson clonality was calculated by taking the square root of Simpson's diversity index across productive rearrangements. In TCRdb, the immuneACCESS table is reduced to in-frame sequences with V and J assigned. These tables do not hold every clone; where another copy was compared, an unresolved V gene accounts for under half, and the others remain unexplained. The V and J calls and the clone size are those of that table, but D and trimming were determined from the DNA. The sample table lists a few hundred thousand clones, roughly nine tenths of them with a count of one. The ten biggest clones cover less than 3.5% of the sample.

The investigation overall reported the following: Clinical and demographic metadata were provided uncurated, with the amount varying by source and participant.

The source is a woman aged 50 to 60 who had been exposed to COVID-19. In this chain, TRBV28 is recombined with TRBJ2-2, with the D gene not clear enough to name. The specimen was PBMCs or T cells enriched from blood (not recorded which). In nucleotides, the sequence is TGTGCCAGCAGCCGCCACAAGAAGAACACCGGGGAGCTGTTTTTT. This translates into CASSRHKKNTGELFF.